This entry describes one T cell receptor (beta chain). The target antigen is unknown. Tumor samples were obtained before definitive surgery or chemotherapy. This specimen comes from a study of high-grade serous ovarian cancer treatment subgroups. J gave up 2 bases and V 6 bases, and 5 bases lay outside the gene matches. Germline CDR1 is MNHNY and CDR2 is SVGAGI (reference sequence). This CDR3 contains 14 residues. Libraries were prepared by immunoSEQ multiplex PCR; TCRdb keeps only in-frame clonotypes and omits some of them. The data show some 7,000 clones, with around 79% seen just once and about 5% held by the top ten. Study observations and caveats: Different patients shared almost no repertoire; same-patient tumors shared roughly 0.11 to 0.8.

This rearrangement joins TRBV6-6 to TRBJ1-1; 8 bases map to TRBD1. The sample comprised tumor tissue. This clonotype was sampled from a human donor with high-grade serous ovarian cancer. This CDR3 is CASSRQGRNTEAFF. The CDR3 DNA sequence: TGTGCCAGCAGCCGACAGGGGAGAAACACTGAAGCTTTCTTT.